Sequencing of this T cell receptor (beta chain) was carried out in a study of cytomegalovirus exposure and HLA in healthy donors. 13 Jbeta primers and 60 Vbeta primers were used for the PCR. This table comes from immunoSEQ multiplex PCR, and its TCRdb copy is limited to in-frame clones, with some not included. The sample records some 150,000 clones, just over 75% being singletons. V was shortened by 2 bases and J by 0 bases, with 10 bases between the two germline ends. This CDR3 is 16 amino acids long. The V gene's germline CDR1 is MNHEY and CDR2 SVGAGI. The TCR originated in a woman aged 25 to 39 in good health and CMV-seropositive. V is TRBV6-5 and J is TRBJ2-2; D perhaps matches TRBD1 (6 bases). The material sequenced was PBMCs. This CDR3 reads CASSYGWTANTGELFF. The CDR3 nucleotides are TGTGCCAGCAGTTACGGGTGGACAGCGAACACCGGGGAGCTGTTTTTT.